The next 4 T cell receptor beta chains were all read from a single sample in a study of cytomegalovirus exposure and HLA in healthy donors. PCR was performed using 60 Vbeta and 13 Jbeta primers. TCRdb's table, derived via immunoSEQ multiplex PCR, lists solely in-frame clones and lacks some. The data contain approximately 100,000 clones, roughly 85% of them singletons. The sequencing sample was made of PBMCs. The receptors derive from a man aged 25-45 years in good health and CMV-seronegative.

This rearrangement joins TRBV4-2 to TRBJ2-3; tentatively, D is TRBD2 (5 bases). This CDR3 region has 17 residues. Per germline, CDR1 LGHNA and CDR2 YNFKEQ. The V end lost 4 bases, the J end lost 0 bases, and 17 bases lay between the germline ends. The CDR3 DNA follows: TGTGCCAGCAGCCTAGATCTTCCGGGGTCTAGCACAGATACGCAGTATTTT. Translated: CASSLDLPGSSTDTQYF.

The J gene is TRBJ1-1, the V gene TRBV18; 9 nucleotides agree with TRBD1. The V segment lost 6 bases and the J segment 4 bases; nucleotides outside the gene matches: 12. This CDR3 region has 16 residues. Germline V CDR1 and CDR2: KGHSH, LQKENI. The CDR3 nucleotides read TGTGCCAGCTCCCGTCCCGGGACAGGGAGGGGCACTGAAGCTTTCTTT. Its protein product is CASSRPGTGRGTEAFF. The variable domain in full, with the rest retrieved from reference TRBV18 and TRBJ1-1, is NAGVMQNPRHLVRRRGQEARLRCSPMKGHSHVYWYRQLPEEGLKFMVYLQKENIIDESGMPKERFSAEFPKEGPSILRIQQVVRGDSAAYFCASSRPGTGRGTEAFFGQGTRLTVV.

This clone was observed once. The chain employs TRBV28 and TRBJ1-5, with unresolved D. V lost 9 bases, J lost 1 base, and 13 bases lay in between. The CDR3 sequence is 14 residues long. The germline gives CDR1 MDHEN, CDR2 SYDVKM. This CDR3 reads CASQEGTSNQPQHF. The CDR3 nucleotides read TGTGCCAGTCAGGAGGGTACGAGCAATCAGCCCCAGCATTTT.

The V call is TRBV7-8, the J call TRBJ2-7; 10 positions match TRBD2. The CDR3 runs to 16 residues. Germline V CDR1 and CDR2: SGHVS, FQNEAQ. V was clipped by 5 bases and J by 4 bases; unmatched bases: 11. CDR3 sequence (DNA): TGTGCCAGCAGCCCCTCCCAGGCTAGCGGGAGTTACGAGCAGTACTTC. This codes for CASSPSQASGSYEQYF.